This T cell receptor (beta chain) was identified during a study of T cells in Graves' hyperthyroidism and ophthalmopathy. Study-wide context: Sampling of peripheral blood happened at initial diagnosis, prior to any treatment.

Researchers amplified the TCR beta CDR3 regions from RNA transcripts. Researchers ran a first-round RT-PCR on the TCR CDR3 using the HTBI primer set. Via MiXCR, TCRdb re-called the multiplex PCR reads, giving one row per CDR3 protein. The sample includes about 840,000 distinct CDR3 sequences, roughly 40% of them seen just once. The patients, who ranged from 18 to 65 in age, presented with newly diagnosed hyperthyroidism lasting under 2 months. Patients with uncontrolled infections, other autoimmune diseases, pregnancy or lactation were excluded. CDR1 and CDR2 (germline): SGHTA, FQGNSA. There are 11 residues in the CDR3. With 7 bases removed from V and 7 bases from J, the gap between germline ends came to 11 bases. This clonotype came up many times. Its antigen is still unknown. General observations from the study: In blood, most of the thyroid clonotypes expanded above 0.001 were also present.

This sequence joins TRBV7-2 and TRBJ2-7; possibly TRBD2 for D (5 bases). The sequenced sample was blood. The receptor was isolated from a young man with Graves' hyperthyroidism. DNA for the CDR3: TGTGCCAGCACCGGAGGTGGGGAGCAGTACTTC. The encoded protein is CASTGGGEQYF. Full variable domain (outside the CDR3, taken from reference TRBV7-2 and TRBJ2-7): GAGVSQSPSNKVTEKGKDVELRCDPISGHTALYWYRQSLGQGLEFLIYFQGNSAPDKSGLPSDRFSAERTGGSVSTLTIQRTQQEDSAVYLCASTGGGEQYFGPGTRLTVT.